This T cell receptor beta chain was captured in a study of T-cell memory formation after mild COVID-19. This clonotype was seen repeatedly, ten times or more. Its antigen is not identified. Study results and limitations: In pre-infection memory, a portion of responding clones appeared, which suggested that cross-reactive memory joined.

The germline CDR1 and CDR2 sequences are DFQATT and SNEGSKA (reference sequence). This CDR3 contains 11 residues. Trimming took off 1 base at V and 4 bases at J, with 4 bases between the two ends. TCRdb called the 5' RACE reads again in MiXCR, with one record for every CDR3 protein. The table records 450,000 to 650,000 distinct CDR3 sequences, about a fifth of them present only once. The chain combines TRBV20-1 with TRBJ2-5; D gene uncertain. This TCR was recovered from an adult woman who had mild COVID-19 (a few samples of this study predate the infection). Cell type and time point are not known. Input material: PBMCs or a T cell subset sorted from them (not recorded which). In nucleotides, the CDR3 is TGCAGTGCTAGAGTCGGAGAGACCCAGTACTTC. Translation gives CSARVGETQYF.